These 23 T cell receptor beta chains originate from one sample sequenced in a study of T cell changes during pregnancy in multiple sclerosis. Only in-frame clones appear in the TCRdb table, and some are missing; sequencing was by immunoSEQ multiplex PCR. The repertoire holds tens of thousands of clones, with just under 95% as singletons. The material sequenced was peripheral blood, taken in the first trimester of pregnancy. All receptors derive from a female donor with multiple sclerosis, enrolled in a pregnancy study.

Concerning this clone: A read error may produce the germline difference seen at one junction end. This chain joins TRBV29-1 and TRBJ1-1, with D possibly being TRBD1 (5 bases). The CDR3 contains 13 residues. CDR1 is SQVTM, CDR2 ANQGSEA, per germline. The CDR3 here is CSVEGHLNTEAFF. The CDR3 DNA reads TGCAGCGTAGAAGGACATTTGAACACTGAAGCTTTCTTT.

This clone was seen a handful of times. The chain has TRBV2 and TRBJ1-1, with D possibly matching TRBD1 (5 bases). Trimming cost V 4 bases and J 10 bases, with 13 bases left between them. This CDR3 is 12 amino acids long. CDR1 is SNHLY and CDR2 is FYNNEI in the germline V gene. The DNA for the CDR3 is TGTGCCAGCAGTGTTCCCCCGGGGGGAGCTTTCTTT. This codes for CASSVPPGGAFF.

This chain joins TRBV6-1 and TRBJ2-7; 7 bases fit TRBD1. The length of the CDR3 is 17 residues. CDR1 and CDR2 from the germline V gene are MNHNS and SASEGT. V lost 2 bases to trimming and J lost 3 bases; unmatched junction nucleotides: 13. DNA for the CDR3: TGTGCCAGCAGTGAATCGACAGGGCCAATGCCCTACTACGAGCAGTACTTC. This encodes CASSESTGPMPYYEQYF.

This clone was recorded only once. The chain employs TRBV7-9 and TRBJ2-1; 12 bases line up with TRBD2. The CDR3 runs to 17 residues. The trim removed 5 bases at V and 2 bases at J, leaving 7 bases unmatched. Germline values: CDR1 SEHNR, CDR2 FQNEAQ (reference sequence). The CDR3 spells CASSIRTSGVTYNEQFF. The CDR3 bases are TGTGCCAGCAGCATAAGGACTAGCGGGGTTACCTACAATGAGCAGTTCTTC.

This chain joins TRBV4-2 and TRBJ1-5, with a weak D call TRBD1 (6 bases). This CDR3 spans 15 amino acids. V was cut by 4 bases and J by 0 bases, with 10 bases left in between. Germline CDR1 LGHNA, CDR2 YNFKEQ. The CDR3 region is CASSPTGNSNQPQHF. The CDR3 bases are TGTGCCAGCAGCCCGACAGGCAATAGCAATCAGCCCCAGCATTTT.

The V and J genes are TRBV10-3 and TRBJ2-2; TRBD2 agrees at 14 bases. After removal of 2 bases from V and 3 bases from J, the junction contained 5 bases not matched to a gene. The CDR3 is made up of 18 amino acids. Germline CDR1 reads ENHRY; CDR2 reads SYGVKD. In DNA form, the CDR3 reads TGTGCCATCAGTGAGAAGGGACTAGCGGGGGCCGACACCGGGGAGCTGTTTTTT. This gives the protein CAISEKGLAGADTGELFF.

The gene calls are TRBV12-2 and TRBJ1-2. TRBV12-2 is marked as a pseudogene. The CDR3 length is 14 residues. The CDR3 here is CASRQTGVLYGYTF. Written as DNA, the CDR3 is TGTGCAAGTCGCCAAACGGGTGTCCTCTATGGCTACACCTTC.

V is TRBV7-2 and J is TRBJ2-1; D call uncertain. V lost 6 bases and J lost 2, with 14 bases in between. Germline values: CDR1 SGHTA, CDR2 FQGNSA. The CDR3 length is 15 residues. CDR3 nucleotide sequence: TGTGCCAGCAGTTTATACCAGACTCCCTACAATGAGCAGTTCTTC. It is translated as CASSLYQTPYNEQFF.

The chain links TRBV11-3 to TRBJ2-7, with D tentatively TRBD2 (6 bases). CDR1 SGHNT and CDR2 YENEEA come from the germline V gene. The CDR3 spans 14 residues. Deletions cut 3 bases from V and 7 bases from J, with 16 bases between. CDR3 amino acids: CASSFGTGEEEQYF. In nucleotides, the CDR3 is TGTGCCAGCAGCTTCGGGACGGGAGAGGAGGAGCAGTACTTC.

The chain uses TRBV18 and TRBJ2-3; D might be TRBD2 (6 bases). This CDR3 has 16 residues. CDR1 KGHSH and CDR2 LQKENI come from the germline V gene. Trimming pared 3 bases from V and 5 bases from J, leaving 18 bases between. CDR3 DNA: TGTGCCAGCTCACCCATAACAAGGGGAGCGGGAGATACGCAGTATTTT. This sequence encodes CASSPITRGAGDTQYF. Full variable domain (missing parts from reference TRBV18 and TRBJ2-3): NAGVMQNPRHLVRRRGQEARLRCSPMKGHSHVYWYRQLPEEGLKFMVYLQKENIIDESGMPKERFSAEFPKEGPSILRIQQVVRGDSAAYFCASSPITRGAGDTQYFGPGTRLTVL.

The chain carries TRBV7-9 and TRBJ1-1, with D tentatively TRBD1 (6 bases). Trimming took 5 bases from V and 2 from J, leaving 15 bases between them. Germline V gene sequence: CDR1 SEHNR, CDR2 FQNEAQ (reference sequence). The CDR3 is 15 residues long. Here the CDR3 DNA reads TGTGCCAGCAGCCCCAGGACAGCTTTAAACACTGAAGCTTTCTTT. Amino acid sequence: CASSPRTALNTEAFF.

CDR3 nucleotides: TGTGCCGCCAGGGAGGGGAGTTCGGTCTCCTACGAGCAGTACTTC. Its protein product is CAAREGSSVSYEQYF. This chain joins TRBV6-1 and TRBJ2-7; 7 bases line up with TRBD2. Germline CDR1 is MNHNS and CDR2 is SASEGT. The CDR3 is 15 amino acids. V lost 11 bases, J lost 0 bases, and 13 bases stayed unmatched.

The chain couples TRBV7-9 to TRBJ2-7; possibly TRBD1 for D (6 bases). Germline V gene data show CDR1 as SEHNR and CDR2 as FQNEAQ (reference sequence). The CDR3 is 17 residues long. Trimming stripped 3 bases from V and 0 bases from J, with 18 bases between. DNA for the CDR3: TGTGCCAGCAGCTTGGACCCCCTAAGGGGGAGCTCCTACGAGCAGTACTTC. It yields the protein CASSLDPLRGSSYEQYF.

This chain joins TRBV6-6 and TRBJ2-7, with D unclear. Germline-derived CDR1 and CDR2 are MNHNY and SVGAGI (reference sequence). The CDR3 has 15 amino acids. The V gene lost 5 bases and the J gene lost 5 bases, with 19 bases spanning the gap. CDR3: CASSPLGSPMDEQYF. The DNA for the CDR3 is TGTGCCAGCAGTCCTCTCGGGTCGCCCATGGACGAGCAGTACTTC.

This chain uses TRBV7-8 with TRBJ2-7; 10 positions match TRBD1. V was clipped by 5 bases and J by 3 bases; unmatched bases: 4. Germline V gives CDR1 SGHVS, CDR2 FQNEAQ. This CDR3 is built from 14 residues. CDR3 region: CASSARDRGYEQYF. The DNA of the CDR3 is TGTGCCAGCAGCGCCCGGGACAGGGGCTACGAGCAGTACTTC.

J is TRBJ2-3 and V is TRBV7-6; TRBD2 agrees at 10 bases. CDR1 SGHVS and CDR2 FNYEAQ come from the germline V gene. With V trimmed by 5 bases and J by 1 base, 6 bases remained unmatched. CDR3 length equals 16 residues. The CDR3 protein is CASSRGSGGRTDTQYF. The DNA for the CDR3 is TGTGCCAGCAGCCGGGGTAGCGGGGGGCGCACAGATACGCAGTATTTT.

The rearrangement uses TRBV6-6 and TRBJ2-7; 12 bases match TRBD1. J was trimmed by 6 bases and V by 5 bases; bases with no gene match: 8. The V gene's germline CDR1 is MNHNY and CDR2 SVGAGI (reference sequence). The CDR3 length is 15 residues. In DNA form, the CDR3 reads TGTGCCAGCAGTATTCCGGGACAGGGGGCCTTCGAGCAGTACTTC. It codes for CASSIPGQGAFEQYF.

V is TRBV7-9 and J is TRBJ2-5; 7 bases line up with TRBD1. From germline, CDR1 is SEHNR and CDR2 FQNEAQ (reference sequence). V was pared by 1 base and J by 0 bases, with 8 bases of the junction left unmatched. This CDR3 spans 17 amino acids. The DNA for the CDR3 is TGTGCCAGCAGCTTAGGCCCGGGACAGATGGACCAAGAGACCCAGTACTTC. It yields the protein CASSLGPGQMDQETQYF.

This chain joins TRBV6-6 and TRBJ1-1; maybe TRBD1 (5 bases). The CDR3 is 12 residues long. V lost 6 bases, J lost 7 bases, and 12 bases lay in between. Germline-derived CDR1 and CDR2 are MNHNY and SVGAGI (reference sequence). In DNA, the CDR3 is TGTGCCAGCAGGCTTAGTCAGGGTGAAGCTTTCTTT. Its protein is CASRLSQGEAFF.

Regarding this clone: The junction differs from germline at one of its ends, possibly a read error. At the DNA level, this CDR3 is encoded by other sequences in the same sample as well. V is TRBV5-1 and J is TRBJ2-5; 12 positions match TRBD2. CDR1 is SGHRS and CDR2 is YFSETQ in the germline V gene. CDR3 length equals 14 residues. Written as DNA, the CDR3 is TGCGCCAGCAGTTTGGGACTAGCGGGAGAGACCCAGTACTTC. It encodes CASSLGLAGETQYF.

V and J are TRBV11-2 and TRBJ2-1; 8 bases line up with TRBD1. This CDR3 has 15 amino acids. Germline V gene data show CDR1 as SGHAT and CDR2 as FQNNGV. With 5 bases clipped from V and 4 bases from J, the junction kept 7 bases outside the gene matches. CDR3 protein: CASSDLGQGYNEQFF. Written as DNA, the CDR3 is TGTGCCAGCAGCGACCTTGGACAGGGATACAATGAGCAGTTCTTC.

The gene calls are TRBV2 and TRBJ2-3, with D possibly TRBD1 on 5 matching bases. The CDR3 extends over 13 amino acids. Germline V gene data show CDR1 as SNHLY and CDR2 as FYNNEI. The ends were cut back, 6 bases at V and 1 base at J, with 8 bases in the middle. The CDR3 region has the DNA TGTGCCAGCAGCAGCAGGGGCACAGATACGCAGTATTTT. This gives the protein CASSSRGTDTQYF.

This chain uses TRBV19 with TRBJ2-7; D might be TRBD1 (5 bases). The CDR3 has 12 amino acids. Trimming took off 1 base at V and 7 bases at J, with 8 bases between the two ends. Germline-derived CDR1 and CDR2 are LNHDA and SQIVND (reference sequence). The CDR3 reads CASSIGPGEQYF. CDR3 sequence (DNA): TGTGCCAGTAGTATAGGACCAGGGGAGCAGTACTTC.